The 3 T cell receptor beta chains reported below all come from one sample, sequenced in a study of blood T cell repertoires in COVID-19. The repertoire was sequenced with immunoSEQ multiplex PCR; TCRdb's copy has only in-frame clones and lacks some. This table has a few hundred thousand clones, under 90% appearing once. Sequencing input: PBMCs or T cells enriched from blood (not recorded which). The receptor source for this set is a woman aged 55-69 years who had recovered from COVID-19.

This sequence joins TRBV7-2 and TRBJ2-7; 8 bases align to TRBD1. The length of the CDR3 is 16 residues. CDR1 is SGHTA and CDR2 is FQGNSA in the germline V gene. Trimming removed 4 bases from V and 4 bases from J; junction bases left unmatched: 12. CDR3 in amino acids: CASSSGLLDRGYEQYF. CDR3 coding DNA: TGTGCCAGCAGCTCAGGTCTCCTTGACAGGGGTTACGAGCAGTACTTC. The complete variable domain, with remaining parts taken from reference TRBV7-2 and TRBJ2-7, reads GAGVSQSPSNKVTEKGKDVELRCDPISGHTALYWYRQSLGQGLEFLIYFQGNSAPDKSGLPSDRFSAERTGGSVSTLTIQRTQQEDSAVYLCASSSGLLDRGYEQYFGPGTRLTVT.

CDR3 in amino acids: CASSQTSDRTDTQYF. For the CDR3, the DNA is TGTGCCAGCAGCCAAACTAGCGACCGCACAGATACGCAGTATTTT. V gene TRBV4-2 combines with J gene TRBJ2-3, with 7 positions matching TRBD2. Germline trimming cut 2 bases from V and 1 base from J; bases unmatched to any gene: 3. The CDR3 is made up of 15 amino acids. Germline V CDR1 and CDR2: LGHNA, YNFKEQ.

The rearrangement links TRBV9 to TRBJ2-7; TRBD1 matches 7 bases. Germline V gives CDR1 SGDLS, CDR2 YYNGEE. CDR3 length equals 16 residues. V shed 4 bases, J shed 3 bases, and the junction held 13 bases outside the gene matches. The CDR3 spells CASSPRTGQPNYEQYF. CDR3 nucleotides: TGTGCCAGCAGCCCTCGGACAGGACAGCCGAACTACGAGCAGTACTTC. Variable domain in full (rest from reference TRBV9 and TRBJ2-7): DSGVTQTPKHLITATGQRVTLRCSPRSGDLSVYWYQQSLDQGLQFLIQYYNGEERAKGNILERFSAQQFPDLHSELNLSSLELGDSALYFCASSPRTGQPNYEQYFGPGTRLTVT.